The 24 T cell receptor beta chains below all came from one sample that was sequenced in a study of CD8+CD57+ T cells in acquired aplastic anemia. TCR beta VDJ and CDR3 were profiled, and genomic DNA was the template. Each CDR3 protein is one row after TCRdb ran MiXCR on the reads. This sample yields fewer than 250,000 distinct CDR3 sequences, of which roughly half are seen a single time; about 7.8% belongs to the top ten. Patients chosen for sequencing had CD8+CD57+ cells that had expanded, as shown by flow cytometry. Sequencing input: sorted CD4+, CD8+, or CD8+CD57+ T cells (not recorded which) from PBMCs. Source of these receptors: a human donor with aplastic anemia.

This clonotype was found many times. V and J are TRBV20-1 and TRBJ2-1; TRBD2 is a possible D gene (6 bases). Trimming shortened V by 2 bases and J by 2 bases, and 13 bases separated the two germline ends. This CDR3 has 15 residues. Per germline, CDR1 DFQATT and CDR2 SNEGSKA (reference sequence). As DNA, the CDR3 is TGCAGTGCTAGACTTACTAGCAGAACCTACAATGAGCAGTTCTTC. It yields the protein CSARLTSRTYNEQFF.

CDR3 loop: CSARTSGGTYNEQFF. CDR3 coding DNA: TGCAGTGCCCGGACTAGCGGGGGGACCTACAATGAGCAGTTCTTC. J is TRBJ2-1 and V is TRBV20-1; 14 nucleotides agree with TRBD2. The CDR3 runs to 15 residues. CDR1 and CDR2 (germline): DFQATT, SNEGSKA (reference sequence). Trimming removed 6 bases from V and 2 bases from J; junction bases left unmatched: 3.

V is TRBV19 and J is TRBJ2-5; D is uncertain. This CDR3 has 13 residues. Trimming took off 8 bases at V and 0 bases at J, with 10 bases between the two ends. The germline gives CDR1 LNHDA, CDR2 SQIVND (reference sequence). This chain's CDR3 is CASVGWDQETQYF. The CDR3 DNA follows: TGTGCCAGTGTGGGCTGGGACCAAGAGACCCAGTACTTC.

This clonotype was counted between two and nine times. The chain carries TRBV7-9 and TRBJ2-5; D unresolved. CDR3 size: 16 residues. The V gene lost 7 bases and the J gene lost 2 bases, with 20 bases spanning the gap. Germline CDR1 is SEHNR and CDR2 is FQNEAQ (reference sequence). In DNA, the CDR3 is TGTGCCAGCACCCCCGGCCCGTCGCTGCGGCAAGAGACCCAGTACTTC. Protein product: CASTPGPSLRQETQYF.

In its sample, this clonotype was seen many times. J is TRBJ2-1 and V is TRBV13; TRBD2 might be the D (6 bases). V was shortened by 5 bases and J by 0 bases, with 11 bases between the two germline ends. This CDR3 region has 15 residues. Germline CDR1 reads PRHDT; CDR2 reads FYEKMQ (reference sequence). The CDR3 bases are TGTGCCAGCAGCCTCCGGGGGAGCTCCTACAATGAGCAGTTCTTC. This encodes CASSLRGSSYNEQFF.

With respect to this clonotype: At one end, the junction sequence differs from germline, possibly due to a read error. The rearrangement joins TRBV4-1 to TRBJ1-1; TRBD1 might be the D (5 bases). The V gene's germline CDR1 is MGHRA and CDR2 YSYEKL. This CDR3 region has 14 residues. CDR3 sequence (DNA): TGTGCCAGCAGCCAAGACGGCAGGGTCACTGAAGCTTTCTTT. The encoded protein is CASSQDGRVTEAFF.

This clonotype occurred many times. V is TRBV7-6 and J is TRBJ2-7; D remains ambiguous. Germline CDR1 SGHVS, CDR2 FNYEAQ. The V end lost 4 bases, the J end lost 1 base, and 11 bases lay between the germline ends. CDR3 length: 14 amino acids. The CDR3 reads CASSYVPGSYEQYF. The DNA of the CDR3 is TGTGCCAGCAGCTATGTGCCGGGTTCCTACGAGCAGTACTTC.

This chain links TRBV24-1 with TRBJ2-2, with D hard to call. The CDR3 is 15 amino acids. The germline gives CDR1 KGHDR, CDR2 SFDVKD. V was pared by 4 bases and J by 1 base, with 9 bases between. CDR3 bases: TGTGCCACCAGTGAAGGACCCAGGAACACCGGGGAGCTGTTTTTT. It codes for CATSEGPRNTGELFF.

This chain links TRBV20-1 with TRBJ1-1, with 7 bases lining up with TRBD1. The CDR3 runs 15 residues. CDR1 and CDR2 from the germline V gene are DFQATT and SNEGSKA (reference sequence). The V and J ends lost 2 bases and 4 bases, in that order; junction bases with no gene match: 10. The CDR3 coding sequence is TGCAGTGCTAGACCTGACGGGCCAGGGGGCACTGAAGCTTTCTTT. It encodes CSARPDGPGGTEAFF.

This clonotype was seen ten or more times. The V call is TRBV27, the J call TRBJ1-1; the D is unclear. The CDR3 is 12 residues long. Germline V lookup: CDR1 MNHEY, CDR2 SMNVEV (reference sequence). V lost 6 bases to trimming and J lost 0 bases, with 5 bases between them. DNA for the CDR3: TGTGCCAGCAGGGGCTTGAACACTGAAGCTTTCTTT. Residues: CASRGLNTEAFF.

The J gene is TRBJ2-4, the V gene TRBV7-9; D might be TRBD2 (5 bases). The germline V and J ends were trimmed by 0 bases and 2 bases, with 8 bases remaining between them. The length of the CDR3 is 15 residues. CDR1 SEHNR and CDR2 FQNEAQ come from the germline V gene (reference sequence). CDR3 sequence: CASSLAGVSKNIQYF. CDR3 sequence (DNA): TGTGCCAGCAGCTTAGCGGGAGTTTCCAAAAACATTCAGTACTTC.

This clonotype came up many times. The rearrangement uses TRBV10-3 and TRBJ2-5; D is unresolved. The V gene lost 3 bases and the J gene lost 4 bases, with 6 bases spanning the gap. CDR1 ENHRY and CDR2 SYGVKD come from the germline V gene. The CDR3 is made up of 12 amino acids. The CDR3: CAISDGLETQYF. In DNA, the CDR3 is TGTGCCATCAGTGACGGTTTAGAGACCCAGTACTTC.

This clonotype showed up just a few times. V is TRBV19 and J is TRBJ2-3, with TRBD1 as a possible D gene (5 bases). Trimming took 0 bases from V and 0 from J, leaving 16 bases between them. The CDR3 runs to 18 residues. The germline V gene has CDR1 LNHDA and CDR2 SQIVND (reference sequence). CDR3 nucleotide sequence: TGTGCCAGTAGTATAGACCAGGGAACAGAAGCAAGCACAGATACGCAGTATTTT. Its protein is CASSIDQGTEASTDTQYF.

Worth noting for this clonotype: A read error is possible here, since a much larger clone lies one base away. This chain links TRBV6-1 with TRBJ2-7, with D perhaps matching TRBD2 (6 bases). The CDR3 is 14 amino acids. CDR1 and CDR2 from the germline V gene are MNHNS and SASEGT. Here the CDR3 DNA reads TGTGCCAGCAGTGAACGCGGGATGACCTACGAGAAGTACTTC. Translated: CASSERGMTYEKYF.

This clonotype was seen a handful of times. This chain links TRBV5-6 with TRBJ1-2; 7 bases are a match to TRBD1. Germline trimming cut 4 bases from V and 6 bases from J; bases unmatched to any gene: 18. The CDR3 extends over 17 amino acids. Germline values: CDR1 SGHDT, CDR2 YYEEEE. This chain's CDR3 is CASSTPQQTGSRDGYTF. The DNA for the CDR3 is TGTGCCAGCAGCACCCCCCAGCAGACAGGGAGCAGAGATGGCTACACCTTC.

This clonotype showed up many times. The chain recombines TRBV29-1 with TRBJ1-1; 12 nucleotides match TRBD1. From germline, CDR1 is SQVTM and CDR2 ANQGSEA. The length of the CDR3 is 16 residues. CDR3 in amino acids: CSVLSLGTGGLTEAFF. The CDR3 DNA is TGCAGTGTCCTCTCATTGGGGACAGGGGGCCTCACTGAAGCTTTCTTT.

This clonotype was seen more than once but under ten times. The CDR3 bases are TGTGCCACCAGCACGACAGTTCATAATTCACCCCTCCACTTT. Protein sequence: CATSTTVHNSPLHF. This chain links TRBV15 with TRBJ1-6; tentatively, D is TRBD1 (5 bases). Trimming removed 4 bases from V and 5 bases from J, with 9 bases in between. This CDR3 comprises 14 residues. Germline CDR1 is LNHNV and CDR2 is YYDKDF (reference sequence).

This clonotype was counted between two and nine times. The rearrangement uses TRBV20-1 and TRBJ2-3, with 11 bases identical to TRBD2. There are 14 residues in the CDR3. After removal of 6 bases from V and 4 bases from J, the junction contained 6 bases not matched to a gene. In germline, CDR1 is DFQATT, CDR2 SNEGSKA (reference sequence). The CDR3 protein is CSAQTSGEADTQYF. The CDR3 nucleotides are TGCAGTGCACAGACTAGCGGGGAGGCAGATACGCAGTATTTT.

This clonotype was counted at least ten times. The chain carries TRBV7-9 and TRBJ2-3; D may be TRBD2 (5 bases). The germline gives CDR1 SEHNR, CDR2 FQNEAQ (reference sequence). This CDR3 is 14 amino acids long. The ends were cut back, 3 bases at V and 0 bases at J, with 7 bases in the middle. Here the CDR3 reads CASSFLASTDTQYF. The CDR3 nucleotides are TGTGCCAGCAGCTTCCTAGCTAGCACAGATACGCAGTATTTT.

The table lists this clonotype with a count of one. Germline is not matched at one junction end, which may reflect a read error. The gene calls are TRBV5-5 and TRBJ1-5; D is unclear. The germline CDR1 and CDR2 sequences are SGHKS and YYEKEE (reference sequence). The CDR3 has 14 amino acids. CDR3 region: CASSSDESRQPQHF. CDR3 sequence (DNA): TGTGCCAGCAGCTCCGACGAAAGTAGGCAGCCCCAGCACTTT.

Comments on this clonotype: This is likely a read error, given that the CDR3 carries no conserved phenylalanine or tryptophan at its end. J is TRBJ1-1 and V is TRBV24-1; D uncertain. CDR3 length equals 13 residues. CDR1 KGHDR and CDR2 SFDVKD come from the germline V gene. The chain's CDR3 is CATSDFFNTEAFI. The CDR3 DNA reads TGTGCCACCAGTGATTTCTTTAACACTGAGGCTTTCATT.

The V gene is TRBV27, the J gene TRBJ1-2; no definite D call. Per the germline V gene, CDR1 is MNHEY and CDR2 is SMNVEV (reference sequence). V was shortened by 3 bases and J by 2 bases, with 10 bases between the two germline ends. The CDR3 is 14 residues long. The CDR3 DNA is TGTGCCAGCAGTTTTAATGCAGCAAACTATGGCTACACCTTC. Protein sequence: CASSFNAANYGYTF.

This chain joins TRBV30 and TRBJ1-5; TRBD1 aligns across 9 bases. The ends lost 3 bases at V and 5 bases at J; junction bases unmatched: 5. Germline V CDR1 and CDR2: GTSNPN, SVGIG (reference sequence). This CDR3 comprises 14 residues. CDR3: CAWSEGQGYQPQHF. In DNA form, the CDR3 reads TGTGCCTGGAGCGAGGGACAGGGCTATCAGCCCCAGCATTTT.

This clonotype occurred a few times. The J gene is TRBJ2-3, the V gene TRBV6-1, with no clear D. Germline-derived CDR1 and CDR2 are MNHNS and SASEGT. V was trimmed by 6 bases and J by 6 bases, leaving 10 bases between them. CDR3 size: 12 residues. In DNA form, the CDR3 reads TGTGCCAGCAGGGCGACGCTGGATACGCAGTATTTT. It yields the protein CASRATLDTQYF.